The clone carrying this TCR beta chain was found a few times. Authors' data handling: Amplification from reference gene primers served as the basis for estimated nucleated cell counts. The table came from immunoSEQ multiplex PCR; TCRdb's copy has only in-frame clones and leaves some out. That table is the source of V, J and clone size, and D and trimming were worked out from the DNA. The sample has about 340,000 clones; over 70% are singletons. V shed 3 bases and J 8 bases; nucleotides not matched to a gene: 1. Germline-derived CDR1 and CDR2 are MGHRA and YSYEKL. The CDR3 runs to 13 residues. This entry comes from a study of blood T cell repertoires in COVID-19. Overall study: COVID-19 samples from acute and convalescent phases originated in the United States, Italy and Spain. Sample material is recorded as cDNA or gDNA derived from T cells, B-cell-depleted T cells, or PBMCs.

J is TRBJ1-5 and V is TRBV4-1; 10 bases match TRBD1. Specimen: peripheral blood. The receptor was isolated from a man aged 30 to 39 with active or convalescent COVID-19. As DNA, the CDR3 is TGCGCCAGCAGCCATGGACAGGGGGAGCCCCAGCATTTT. Protein: CASSHGQGEPQHF.